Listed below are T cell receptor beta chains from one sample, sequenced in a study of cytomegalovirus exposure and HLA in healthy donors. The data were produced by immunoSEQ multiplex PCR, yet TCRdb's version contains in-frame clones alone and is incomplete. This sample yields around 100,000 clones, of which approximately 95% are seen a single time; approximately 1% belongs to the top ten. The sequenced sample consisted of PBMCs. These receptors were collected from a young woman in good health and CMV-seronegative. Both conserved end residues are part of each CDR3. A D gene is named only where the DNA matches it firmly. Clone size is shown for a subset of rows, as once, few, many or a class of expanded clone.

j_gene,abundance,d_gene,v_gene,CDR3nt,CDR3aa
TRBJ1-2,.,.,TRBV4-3,TGCGCCAGCAGCCGTTCCAGTTCACGTTTCGACTATGGCTACACCTTC,CASSRSSSRFDYGYTF
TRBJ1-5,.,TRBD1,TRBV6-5,TGTGCCAGCAGTTCCCAGACAGGGGGAGGCCGGCCCCAGCATTTT,CASSSQTGGGRPQHF
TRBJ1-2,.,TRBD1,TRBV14,TGTGCCAGCAGCCAAACCGGGACAGGACTTTATGGCTACACCTTC,CASSQTGTGLYGYTF
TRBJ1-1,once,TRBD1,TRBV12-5,TGTGCTAGTGGAGACAGGGTCGGGACTGAAGCTTTCTTT,CASGDRVGTEAFF
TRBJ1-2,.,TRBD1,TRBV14,TGTGCCAGCAGCCTCCTGGGGACAGTGAACTATGGCTACACCTTC,CASSLLGTVNYGYTF
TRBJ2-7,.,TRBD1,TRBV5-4,TGTGCCAGCAGCTTTCAGGGGGCTTACGAGCAGTACTTC,CASSFQGAYEQYF
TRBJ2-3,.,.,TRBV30,TGTGCCTGGGGTGGTGCCCCAGGAGGAGATACGCAGTATTTT,CAWGGAPGGDTQYF
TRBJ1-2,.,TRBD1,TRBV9,TGTGCCAGCAGAAAGACAGGGGGGGACTATGGCTACACCTTC,CASRKTGGDYGYTF
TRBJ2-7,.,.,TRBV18,TGTGCCAGCTCATCCCCGACAGATATCTACGAGCAGTACTTC,CASSSPTDIYEQYF
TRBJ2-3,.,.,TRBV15,TGTGCCACCAGCAGAGATCTACCGGGAACAGATACGCAGTATTTT,CATSRDLPGTDTQYF
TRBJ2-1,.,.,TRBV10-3,TGTGCCATCAGTGAGGGGAGCGAGCCGCCCTACAATGAGCAGTTCTTC,CAISEGSEPPYNEQFF
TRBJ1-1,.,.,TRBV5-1,TGCGCCAGCAGCTGGGGAGACAGGTCGAACACTGAAGCTTTCTTT,CASSWGDRSNTEAFF
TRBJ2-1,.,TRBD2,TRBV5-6,TGTGCCAGCAGCGTCACTAGCGGGGGTTCCAATGAGCAGTTCTTC,CASSVTSGGSNEQFF
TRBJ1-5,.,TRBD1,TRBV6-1,TGTGCCAGCAGTGGGCCCACAGGGGACAGAGATCAGCCCCAGCATTTT,CASSGPTGDRDQPQHF
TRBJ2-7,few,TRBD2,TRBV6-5,TGTGCCAGCAGTCCCGGGACTAGCGCCTACGAGCAGTACTTC,CASSPGTSAYEQYF
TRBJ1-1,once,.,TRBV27,TGTGCCAGCAGTCCCGGACAGCCCCGTCACGCTGAAGCTTTCTTT,CASSPGQPRHAEAFF